These 22 T cell receptor beta chains share one sample of origin, sequenced in a study of cytomegalovirus exposure and HLA in healthy donors. PCR amplification relied on 60 Vbeta primers (plus 13 Jbeta primers). Some clones are missing from TCRdb's copy, which holds only in-frame ones; the method was immunoSEQ multiplex PCR. The table has 120,000 or so clones, nearly 80% seen once; the top ten hold approximately 1.3%. Material: PBMCs. Source of these receptors: a woman in her 30s in good health and CMV-seronegative.

The V gene is TRBV6-5, the J gene TRBJ2-1; D uncertain. V lost 5 bases and J lost 7, with 18 bases in between. Germline lookup yields CDR1 MNHEY and CDR2 SVGAGI. CDR3 length: 15 amino acids. The CDR3 loop is CASSNGNYLTNEQFF. The CDR3 nucleotides are TGTGCCAGCAGTAACGGAAACTACCTTACGAATGAGCAGTTCTTC.

The chain recombines TRBV28 with TRBJ2-1; 11 bases align to TRBD2. V gave up 9 bases and J gave up 5 bases; unmatched junction bases: 12. The CDR3 has 16 amino acids. Germline CDR1 reads MDHEN; CDR2 reads SYDVKM. The CDR3 DNA is TGTGCCAGTGAGAATAAGGGACTAGCGGAAAACAATGAGCAGTTCTTC. As protein: CASENKGLAENNEQFF.

The chain has TRBV7-8 and TRBJ2-1; 7 nucleotides line up with TRBD1. The CDR3 has 15 amino acids. After removal of 5 bases from V and 9 bases from J, the junction contained 13 bases not matched to a gene. Germline CDR1 SGHVS, CDR2 FQNEAQ. DNA of the CDR3: TGTGCCAGCAGCGCGACAGGGTCATACTCACTTGAGCAGTTCTTC. Its protein product is CASSATGSYSLEQFF.

A single count supports this clone. The CDR3, as DNA: TGTGCCAGCAGCCGCGACAGGAACACTGAAGCTTTCTTT. Its translation: CASSRDRNTEAFF. The chain is built from TRBV7-9 and TRBJ1-1; tentative D call: TRBD1 (5 bases). Germline loops: CDR1 SEHNR, CDR2 FQNEAQ (reference sequence). CDR3 length equals 13 residues. Trimming took off 5 bases at V and 1 base at J, with 8 bases between the two ends. Together with reference TRBV7-9 and TRBJ1-1, the CDR3 gives the full variable domain: DTGVSQNPRHKITKRGQNVTFRCDPISEHNRLYWYRQTLGQGPEFLTYFQNEAQLEKSRLLSDRFSAERPKGSFSTLEIQRTEQGDSAMYLCASSRDRNTEAFFGQGTRLTVV.

The V gene is TRBV11-2, the J gene TRBJ1-6; 8 positions match TRBD1. The CDR3 is 14 amino acids. From germline, CDR1 is SGHAT and CDR2 FQNNGV. V was clipped by 5 bases and J by 9 bases; unmatched bases: 6. This chain's CDR3 is CASSATGESSPLHF. The CDR3 DNA follows: TGTGCCAGCAGCGCGACAGGGGAATCTTCACCCCTCCACTTT.

This chain uses TRBV2 with TRBJ1-5; TRBD1 aligns across 7 bases. V was clipped by 7 bases and J by 5 bases; unmatched bases: 8. Per the germline V gene, CDR1 is SNHLY and CDR2 is FYNNEI. This CDR3 spans 14 amino acids. CDR3 amino acids: CASTQRGPDQPQHF. CDR3 bases: TGTGCCAGCACCCAAAGGGGGCCCGATCAGCCCCAGCATTTT.

The chain carries TRBV5-4 and TRBJ1-1; the D gene is possibly TRBD1 (5 bases). CDR3 length: 15 amino acids. Germline loops: CDR1 SGHNT, CDR2 YYREEE (reference sequence). Trimming removed 3 bases from V and 4 bases from J, with 16 bases in between. The CDR3 region is CASSSGGKISTEAFF. The CDR3 bases are TGTGCCAGCAGCTCCGGGGGGAAGATAAGCACTGAAGCTTTCTTT.

The chain is built from TRBV7-9 and TRBJ1-1; 8 bases align to TRBD1. This CDR3 is built from 14 residues. CDR1 and CDR2 from the germline V gene are SEHNR and FQNEAQ (reference sequence). V trimming: 4 bases; J trimming: 5 bases; junction bases outside the gene matches: 6. CDR3 region: CASSSWTGQTEAFF. The DNA of the CDR3 is TGTGCCAGCAGCTCTTGGACAGGGCAGACTGAAGCTTTCTTT.

In its sample, this clone was seen once. CDR3 region: CATSPLSGSYEQYF. In DNA, the CDR3 is TGTGCCACCAGCCCCCTAAGCGGATCCTACGAGCAGTACTTC. This chain uses TRBV15 with TRBJ2-7; a possible D gene is TRBD2 (5 bases). This CDR3 comprises 14 residues. Germline lookup yields CDR1 LNHNV and CDR2 YYDKDF (reference sequence). Trimming pared 5 bases from V and 1 base from J, leaving 12 bases between.

The chain couples TRBV12-5 to TRBJ1-5; no definite D call. The ends were cut back, 1 base at V and 3 bases at J, with 4 bases in the middle. This CDR3 contains 13 residues. The germline V gene encodes CDR1 LGHNT and CDR2 FRNRAP. The DNA of the CDR3 is TGTGCTAGTGGTTTGGATAACAATCAGCCCCAGCATTTT. It encodes CASGLDNNQPQHF.

This clone turned up a few times. The chain carries TRBV5-1 and TRBJ2-1, with D maybe TRBD1 (6 bases). Trimming took 4 bases from V and 1 from J, leaving 21 bases between them. Germline V gives CDR1 SGHRS, CDR2 YFSETQ. This CDR3 has 18 amino acids. The CDR3 loop reads CASSTRLRGQRSYNEQFF. The CDR3 DNA reads TGCGCCAGCAGCACGCGCCTCAGGGGCCAAAGATCCTACAATGAGCAGTTCTTC.

This chain joins TRBV28 and TRBJ2-7; the D gene is possibly TRBD1 (6 bases). CDR1 and CDR2 (germline): MDHEN, SYDVKM. Trimming took 0 bases from V and 2 from J, leaving 14 bases between them. The CDR3 is 16 residues long. CDR3 sequence (DNA): TGTGCCAGCAGTTTATGGGAAAACAGGGATACCTACGAGCAGTACTTC. Translated: CASSLWENRDTYEQYF.

This clone was counted only a few times. This rearrangement joins TRBV5-1 to TRBJ1-2; 9 positions match TRBD1. CDR3 length equals 18 residues. The germline gives CDR1 SGHRS, CDR2 YFSETQ. Trimming cost V 3 bases and J 5 bases; bases outside gene matches: 17. The CDR3 spells CASSSLLRRRDREYGYTF. The CDR3, as DNA: TGCGCCAGCAGCTCGCTACTGAGGAGGAGGGACAGGGAGTATGGCTACACCTTC.

This chain joins TRBV5-1 and TRBJ2-3; 8 bases align to TRBD1. Germline V CDR1 and CDR2: SGHRS, YFSETQ. The CDR3 is 15 residues long. V lost 1 base, J lost 5 bases, and 6 bases stayed unmatched. This chain's CDR3 is CASSLSPGGIDTQYF. For the CDR3, the DNA is TGCGCCAGCAGCTTGTCACCAGGGGGCATAGATACGCAGTATTTT.

This clone has more than one count but fewer than ten. The chain employs TRBV2 and TRBJ2-7; 7 nucleotides align to TRBD1. CDR1 and CDR2 (germline): SNHLY, FYNNEI. The CDR3 length is 12 residues. The V and J ends lost 4 bases and 3 bases, in that order; junction bases with no gene match: 0. The CDR3 sequence: CASSGDSYEQYF. CDR3 DNA: TGTGCCAGCAGTGGGGACAGCTACGAGCAGTACTTC.

The chain recombines TRBV29-1 with TRBJ1-1; the D is unclear. Trimming removed 4 bases from V and 1 base from J, with 13 bases in between. The CDR3 totals 14 residues. CDR1 SQVTM and CDR2 ANQGSEA come from the germline V gene. CDR3 DNA sequence: TGCAGCGTTGGCGGGAGGCGGAAGAACACTGAAGCTTTCTTT. Amino acids: CSVGGRRKNTEAFF.

The chain has TRBV14 and TRBJ1-6, with D possibly TRBD1 on 5 matching bases. The CDR3 totals 14 residues. Germline CDR1 is SGHDN and CDR2 is FVKESK. Trimming stripped 4 bases from V and 4 bases from J, with 8 bases between. As DNA, the CDR3 is TGTGCCAGCAGCCTGGGACTGTATAATTCACCCCTCCACTTT. Protein sequence: CASSLGLYNSPLHF.

The J gene is TRBJ2-1, the V gene TRBV28; 12 positions agree with TRBD2. This CDR3 spans 15 amino acids. V lost 5 bases to trimming and J lost 5 bases; unmatched junction nucleotides: 4. The germline gives CDR1 MDHEN, CDR2 SYDVKM. CDR3: CASSPGTSGHNEQFF. The CDR3 nucleotides are TGTGCCAGCAGTCCAGGGACTAGCGGGCACAATGAGCAGTTCTTC. The whole variable domain, remainder taken from reference TRBV28 and TRBJ2-1, is DVKVTQSSRYLVKRTGEKVFLECVQDMDHENMFWYRQDPGLGLRLIYFSYDVKMKEKGDIPEGYSVSREKKERFSLILESASTNQTSMYLCASSPGTSGHNEQFFGPGTRLTVL.

The chain uses TRBV4-3 and TRBJ2-7, with 7 positions matching TRBD2. With 5 bases clipped from V and 6 bases from J, the junction kept 7 bases outside the gene matches. CDR1 and CDR2 from the germline V gene are LGHNA and YSLEER. CDR3 length: 13 residues. CDR3 sequence: CASSVLTGGEQYF. The CDR3 DNA reads as TGCGCCAGCAGCGTACTGACGGGGGGCGAGCAGTACTTC.

The rearrangement joins TRBV25-1 to TRBJ2-7, with 8 bases lining up with TRBD1. The CDR3 spans 14 residues. Looked up from germline, CDR1 is MGHDK and CDR2 is SYGVNS. Trimming removed 3 bases from V and 9 bases from J; junction bases left unmatched: 10. This CDR3 reads CASSEVQGAVAQYF. CDR3 DNA: TGTGCCAGCAGTGAGGTGCAGGGGGCGGTGGCGCAGTACTTC.

The V and J genes are TRBV30 and TRBJ2-3; D ambiguous. With 5 bases removed from V and 6 bases from J, the gap between germline ends came to 12 bases. Germline V gene lookup returns CDR1 GTSNPN and CDR2 SVGIG (reference sequence). The CDR3 is 12 residues long. The CDR3 region is CAWLGSIDTQYF. The CDR3 DNA is TGTGCCTGGCTGGGCAGTATCGATACGCAGTATTTT.

V and J are TRBV4-3 and TRBJ2-7; 8 bases align to TRBD2. This CDR3 has 18 amino acids. CDR1 and CDR2 from the germline V gene are LGHNA and YSLEER. The V gene end was trimmed by 1 base and the J gene end by 5 bases; junction bases not matched to a gene: 16. The chain's CDR3 is CASSQVPLNGRAPHEQYF. The CDR3 DNA sequence: TGCGCCAGCAGCCAAGTTCCGTTAAACGGGAGGGCCCCCCACGAGCAGTACTTC.